One T cell receptor (beta chain) is described in this entry. Its antigen is as yet unknown. The data stem from a study of blood T cells in healthy people across ages. Findings and caveats of the study: Naive CD4+ cells and diversity were both higher in long-lived donors than in aged donors.

The CDR3 loop spans 14 amino acids. Germline lookup yields CDR1 MDHEN and CDR2 SYDVKM. A J-beta primer mix and a sample-barcoded 5' primer were used in a second PCR of roughly 7 to 12 cycles. TCRdb recomputed calls from the 5' RACE reads with MiXCR, one row per CDR3 protein. This table has 600,000 to 1,000,000 distinct CDR3 sequences, roughly 25% appearing once. The sample was also linked to a second study, of T cells of mothers and their children. That source notes: Over 5 children and their three healthy Caucasian mothers were the donors. Second-round PCR products received sample barcodes and 2-4 random nucleotides from the M1S primer.

The clonotype originates from a boy aged 10-17 years in good health. The rearrangement uses TRBV28 and TRBJ2-5; 7 nucleotides line up with TRBD1. The better agreement between TRBJ2-1 and the DNA end casts doubt on the J call. The sequencing input was blood. The CDR3 spells CASSLDRLENEQFF. The CDR3 DNA sequence: TGTGCCAGCAGTTTGGACAGGCTTGAAAATGAGCAGTTCTTC.